The rows below give T cell receptor beta chains drawn from one sample of a study of cytomegalovirus exposure and HLA in healthy donors. Libraries were prepared by immunoSEQ multiplex PCR; TCRdb keeps only in-frame clonotypes and omits some of them. The data hold 170,000 or so clones, with 70% to 90% observed a single time. Source material: PBMCs. The receptors come from a girl aged 5-17 years in good health and CMV-seropositive. Both conserved end residues are trimmed from each CDR3.

V gene: TRBV19; CDR3 protein: ASSGLGTDTQY
V gene: TRBV5-6; CDR3 protein: ASSLPEQETQY
V gene: TRBV28; CDR3 protein: ASSLELSGSGGTSDTQY
V gene: TRBV6-5; CDR3 protein: ASSNDRAQSAT
V gene: TRBV5-1; CDR3 protein: ASSQRGQDGTEAF
V gene: TRBV11-2; CDR3 protein: ASSLDSGSGANVLT
V gene: TRBV7-9; CDR3 protein: ASSAMGLANTGELF
V gene: TRBV4-1; CDR3 protein: ASSPSGYNSPLH
V gene: TRBV5-1; CDR3 protein: ASSFPRQGRVVLEQF
V gene: TRBV6-4; CDR3 protein: ASSPGGGAGETQY
V gene: TRBV5-5; CDR3 protein: ASSYPGNEQF
V gene: TRBV21-1; CDR3 protein: ASSNQGNYGYT
V gene: TRBV19; CDR3 protein: ASSRTVLYGYT
V gene: TRBV15; CDR3 protein: ATSRDRGEGNQPQH
V gene: TRBV7-8; CDR3 protein: ASSRLEYRDSNQPQH
V gene: TRBV6-5; CDR3 protein: ASSSGLLQPQH
V gene: TRBV5-5; CDR3 protein: ASSPSVTGSYNSPLH
V gene: TRBV2; CDR3 protein: ASSEGALQETQY
V gene: TRBV7-9; CDR3 protein: ASSEGGSGLLYGYT
V gene: TRBV5-4; CDR3 protein: ASSWGQGPVGYT
V gene: TRBV11-2; CDR3 protein: ASSLDRRQGNTEAF
V gene: TRBV9; CDR3 protein: ASSVEGDSNQPQH
V gene: TRBV19; CDR3 protein: ASKTVEAVGTDTQY
V gene: TRBV18; CDR3 protein: ASSPDREAYNEQF
V gene: TRBV4-1; CDR3 protein: ASSQGGQGPYEQY
V gene: TRBV7-6; CDR3 protein: ASSLAARSSGNTIY
V gene: TRBV14; CDR3 protein: ASSQPTQGNTEAF
V gene: TRBV11-3; CDR3 protein: ASSFDRQETQY
V gene: TRBV9; CDR3 protein: ASSVVRTGQPNTGELF
V gene: TRBV7-3; CDR3 protein: ASSPQAGLAGANTGELF
V gene: TRBV7-9; CDR3 protein: SSSLANSGTAGYT
V gene: TRBV9; CDR3 protein: ASSVAMGGKNIQY
V gene: TRBV30; CDR3 protein: AWSVSYEQY
V gene: TRBV4-1; CDR3 protein: ASSPGQGRQPQH
V gene: TRBV11-2; CDR3 protein: ASSPGVSTDTQY
V gene: TRBV30; CDR3 protein: AWSVPPRVGIY
V gene: TRBV4-1; CDR3 protein: ASSVRTDSNYGYT
V gene: TRBV7-9; CDR3 protein: ASSPGREQY
V gene: TRBV30; CDR3 protein: AWRVAGGINEQF
V gene: TRBV27; CDR3 protein: ASSLSWGRELF
V gene: TRBV19; CDR3 protein: ATRVAGYNEQF
V gene: TRBV9; CDR3 protein: ASSESGSRETQY
V gene: TRBV10-3; CDR3 protein: AISETGQNEKLF
V gene: TRBV5-1; CDR3 protein: ASSLNRVTEAF
V gene: TRBV13; CDR3 protein: ASSYSLGEGGQPQH
V gene: TRBV6-5; CDR3 protein: ASSHPGGGAYEQY
V gene: TRBV11-3; CDR3 protein: ASSLVSTEAF